The 19 T cell receptor beta chains given below trace back to one sample, sequenced in a study of blood T cells in healthy people across ages. The authors ran a second PCR of about 7 to 11 cycles using a sample-barcoded 5' primer and a J-beta primer mix. TCRdb re-called the 5' RACE reads through MiXCR, storing one row per CDR3 protein. This sample has about 1 million distinct CDR3 sequences, with 40% to 45% found just once. Sequencing was performed on blood. All receptors come from an older woman in good health.

This clonotype was detected ten times or more. The V and J genes are TRBV28 and TRBJ2-7; D may match TRBD1 or TRBD2 (5 bases each). The CDR3 has 14 residues. Trimming shortened V by 7 bases and J by 3 bases, and 16 bases separated the two germline ends. In germline, CDR1 is MDHEN, CDR2 SYDVKM. CDR3 coding DNA: TGTGCCAGCATTAATGACGGGACCCACTACGAGCAGTACTTC. This encodes CASINDGTHYEQYF.

The rearrangement links TRBV27 to TRBJ2-5; tentative D call: TRBD1 (6 bases). The J call may be in error: the DNA end matches TRBJ2-7 better. The CDR3 has 15 residues. Germline V gives CDR1 MNHEY, CDR2 SMNVEV (reference sequence). The CDR3 loop reads CASSHAGVGLYEQYF. The CDR3 DNA is TGTGCCAGCAGTCACGCAGGGGTGGGGCTTTACGAGCAGTACTTC.

This clonotype turned up a few times. The chain uses TRBV6-6 and TRBJ2-3, with 7 nucleotides matching TRBD2. V gave up 6 bases and J gave up 3 bases; unmatched junction bases: 12. CDR3 size: 16 residues. The germline CDR1 and CDR2 sequences are MNHNY and SVGAGI (reference sequence). The DNA for the CDR3 is TGTGCCAGCAGGCTACGGGCTAGCGGAGCGACAGATACGCAGTATTTT. It yields the protein CASRLRASGATDTQYF.

The chain uses TRBV20-1 and TRBJ2-1, with 14 nucleotides matching TRBD2. There are 16 residues in the CDR3. Germline V gene data show CDR1 as DFQATT and CDR2 as SNEGSKA (reference sequence). V shed 6 bases, J shed 2 bases, and the junction held 6 bases outside the gene matches. This CDR3 reads CSARLAGGATYNEQFF. The CDR3 nucleotides read TGCAGTGCCCGACTAGCGGGAGGGGCTACCTACAATGAGCAGTTCTTC.

The chain uses TRBV29-1 and TRBJ2-1; D not resolved. The CDR3 extends over 11 amino acids. CDR1 SQVTM and CDR2 ANQGSEA come from the germline V gene. V lost 3 bases to trimming and J lost 3 bases, with 3 bases between them. CDR3 sequence: CSVDDYNEQFF. DNA of the CDR3: TGCAGCGTTGATGACTACAATGAGCAGTTCTTC.

The chain employs TRBV30 and TRBJ2-1; D uncertain. V dropped 2 bases and J dropped 9 bases, with 8 bases sitting between them. Germline values: CDR1 GTSNPN, CDR2 SVGIG (reference sequence). CDR3 length equals 11 residues. DNA for the CDR3: TGTGCCTGGAGTAGGCCCGGTGAGCAGTTCTTC. Translated: CAWSRPGEQFF.

The rearrangement links TRBV5-6 to TRBJ1-4; TRBD1 matches 9 bases. Germline V gene data show CDR1 as SGHDT and CDR2 as YYEEEE. The CDR3 sequence is 13 residues long. V dropped 4 bases and J dropped 8; count of bases not matched to a gene: 3. This CDR3 reads CASSGTGREKLFF. The CDR3 DNA reads as TGTGCCAGCAGCGGGACAGGGAGAGAAAAACTGTTTTTT.

The chain employs TRBV29-1 and TRBJ2-7; TRBD2 aligns across 13 bases. The CDR3 contains 19 residues. The ends lost 4 bases at V and 2 bases at J; junction bases unmatched: 17. CDR1 is SQVTM and CDR2 is ANQGSEA in the germline V gene. CDR3 nucleotide sequence: TGCAGCGTTGGGAGGACCGCCGGGACTAGCGGGAAGAACCCCTACGAGCAGTACTTC. Amino acids: CSVGRTAGTSGKNPYEQYF.

This clonotype was observed many times. The CDR3 is CASSPGGGPYLWDEQFF. The CDR3 nucleotides read TGTGCCAGCTCCCCCGGGGGAGGCCCTTACCTTTGGGATGAGCAGTTCTTC. The rearrangement uses TRBV4-2 and TRBJ2-1, with a tentative D call TRBD2 (6 bases). The germline V gene encodes CDR1 LGHNA and CDR2 YNFKEQ. Between the trimmed V and J ends, which lost 8 bases and 8 bases, there was a span of 28 bases. The CDR3 extends over 17 amino acids.

The chain joins TRBV2 to TRBJ2-1; D uncertain. Trimming stripped 7 bases from V and 9 bases from J, with 10 bases between. Germline-derived CDR1 and CDR2 are SNHLY and FYNNEI. The length of the CDR3 is 11 residues. CDR3 nucleotide sequence: TGTGCCAGCAAAGGGCCCGCTGAGCAGTTCTTC. Protein sequence: CASKGPAEQFF.

This chain connects TRBV5-5 to TRBJ2-4; 9 nucleotides agree with TRBD1. The J call is in doubt because the DNA end fits TRBJ2-7 better. This CDR3 has 19 residues. Germline loops: CDR1 SGHKS, CDR2 YYEKEE (reference sequence). This CDR3 is CASSLADRPGTGRAYEQYF. CDR3 nucleotides: TGTGCCAGCAGCTTGGCCGATCGCCCCGGGACAGGGAGGGCCTACGAGCAGTACTTC.

The rearrangement uses TRBV9 and TRBJ2-1, with D perhaps being TRBD1 or TRBD2 (6 bases each). The CDR3 length is 19 residues. CDR1 is SGDLS, CDR2 YYNGEE, per germline. V lost 1 base and J 0 bases, leaving 20 bases between the germline ends. The CDR3 bases are TGTGCCAGCAGCGTAAAGGGGGGCGCGGTGTTGGACTCCTACAATGAGCAGTTCTTC. It codes for CASSVKGGAVLDSYNEQFF.

A few counts support this clonotype. The V call is TRBV6-2 or TRBV6-3, the J call TRBJ2-7; D may be TRBD1 (5 bases). This CDR3 is built from 14 residues. V was pared by 6 bases and J by 3 bases, with 15 bases between. Germline values: CDR1 MNHEY, CDR2 SVGEGT. CDR3 sequence (DNA): TGTGCCAGCAGAACGAAAGGGGCCTACTACGAGCAGTACTTC. Amino acids: CASRTKGAYYEQYF.

The chain is built from TRBV5-1 and TRBJ1-2; TRBD1 aligns across 9 bases. Germline CDR1 and CDR2: SGHRS and YFSETQ. The CDR3 sequence is 16 residues long. The V gene end was trimmed by 1 base and the J gene end by 0 bases; junction bases not matched to a gene: 4. This CDR3 is CASSLNTGGANYGYTF. CDR3 DNA: TGCGCCAGCAGCTTGAATACAGGGGGCGCTAACTATGGCTACACCTTC.

The chain combines TRBV20-1 with TRBJ1-2, with D maybe TRBD1 (6 bases). The CDR3 extends over 13 amino acids. Trimming stripped 4 bases from V and 0 bases from J, with 9 bases between. Germline loops: CDR1 DFQATT, CDR2 SNEGSKA (reference sequence). The CDR3, as DNA: TGCAGTGCTAACGGACAGACTAACTATGGCTACACCTTC. Translated: CSANGQTNYGYTF.

The J gene is TRBJ2-1, the V gene TRBV6-1; TRBD1 matches at 9 bases. V lost 0 bases and J lost 8; bases outside the gene matches: 5. The CDR3 is 15 amino acids. Germline V lookup: CDR1 MNHNS, CDR2 SASEGT. The CDR3 spells CASSEARDREDEQFF. For the CDR3, the DNA is TGTGCCAGCAGTGAAGCCCGGGACAGGGAGGATGAGCAGTTCTTC.

The J gene is TRBJ2-1, the V gene TRBV14, with 9 nucleotides matching TRBD1. Germline CDR1 reads SGHDN; CDR2 reads FVKESK. The junction had 4 bases not matched to a gene; V was cut back by 1 base and J by 0 bases. The CDR3 has 17 amino acids. CDR3 DNA: TGTGCCAGCAGCCAAGGACAGGGGGTTTTCTCCTACAATGAGCAGTTCTTC. It codes for CASSQGQGVFSYNEQFF.

This rearrangement joins TRBV4-1 to TRBJ2-1; D remains ambiguous. Germline assignment: CDR1 MGHRA and CDR2 YSYEKL. This CDR3 is built from 13 residues. V was pared by 6 bases and J by 8 bases, with 14 bases between. The CDR3 here is CASSPTPFHEQFF. The DNA for the CDR3 is TGCGCCAGCAGTCCGACTCCTTTCCATGAGCAGTTCTTC.

V is TRBV12-5 and J is TRBJ2-2, with D tentatively TRBD1 or TRBD2 (5 bases each). Trimming left V 2 bases short and J 4 bases short, with 20 bases between. The CDR3 is 18 amino acids. Germline assignment: CDR1 LGHNT and CDR2 FRNRAP. The CDR3 nucleotides read TGTGCTAGTGGTTTGTTATTGAGGGGTAGGGAAGGCACCGGGGAGCTGTTTTTT. Translating it yields CASGLLLRGREGTGELFF.